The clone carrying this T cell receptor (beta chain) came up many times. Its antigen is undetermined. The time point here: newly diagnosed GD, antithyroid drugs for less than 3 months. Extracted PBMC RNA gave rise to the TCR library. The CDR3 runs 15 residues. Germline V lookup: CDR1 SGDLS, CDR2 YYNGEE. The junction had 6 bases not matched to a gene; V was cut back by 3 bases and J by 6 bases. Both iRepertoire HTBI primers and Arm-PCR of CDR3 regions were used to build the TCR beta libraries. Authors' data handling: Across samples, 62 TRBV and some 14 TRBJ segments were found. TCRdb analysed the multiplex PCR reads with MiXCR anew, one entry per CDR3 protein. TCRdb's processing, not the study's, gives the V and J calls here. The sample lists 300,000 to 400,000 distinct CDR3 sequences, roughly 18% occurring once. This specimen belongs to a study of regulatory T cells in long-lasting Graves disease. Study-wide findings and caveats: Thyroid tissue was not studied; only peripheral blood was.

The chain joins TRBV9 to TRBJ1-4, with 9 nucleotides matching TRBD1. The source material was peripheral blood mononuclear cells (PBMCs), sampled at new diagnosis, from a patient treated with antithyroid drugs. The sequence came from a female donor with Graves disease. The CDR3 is CASSATTGGDEKLFF. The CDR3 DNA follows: TGTGCCAGCAGCGCCACGACAGGGGGGGATGAAAAACTGTTTTTT.